The 20 T cell receptor beta chains in this list originate from one sample, sequenced in a study of immune heterogeneity within non-small cell lung tumors. The TCR beta CDR3 region underwent multiplex PCR amplification with 32 V and 13 J primers. Each CDR3 protein is one row after TCRdb ran MiXCR on the multiplex PCR reads. This sample has over 20,000 distinct CDR3 sequences; under 30% occur once, and the top ten carry 4.1%. Genomic DNA extracted from bulk tumor tissue served as template. A total of 450 to 700 ng was used per sample. Surgery yielded several widely spaced biopsies per primary tumor. Curative surgical treatment was performed in patients who had newly diagnosed, untreated non-small cell lung cancer. Sequenced: lung tumor tissue. The receptors were gathered from a man aged 35 to 55 with non-small cell lung cancer.

This clonotype was counted only a few times. The chain links TRBV12-3 or TRBV12-4 to TRBJ1-1; D call uncertain. With 3 bases removed from V and 1 base from J, the gap between germline ends came to 9 bases. This CDR3 spans 14 amino acids. The CDR3 spells CASSFNRGNTEAFF. The CDR3 nucleotides are TGTGCCAGCAGTTTCAATCGGGGGAACACTGAAGCTTTCTTT.

The V call is TRBV11-2, the J call TRBJ2-1; perhaps TRBD2 as D (6 bases). The CDR3 totals 14 residues. With 1 base removed from V and 5 bases from J, the gap between germline ends came to 9 bases. Germline CDR1 SGHAT, CDR2 FQNNGV. The CDR3 spells CASSLVPGDNEQFF. Here the CDR3 DNA reads TGTGCCAGCAGCTTAGTCCCGGGGGACAATGAGCAGTTCTTC.

This clonotype was detected ten times or more. This rearrangement joins TRBV20-1 to TRBJ1-2; D remains ambiguous. The V end was cut by 0 bases, the J end by 5 bases, with 10 bases between. The germline gives CDR1 DFQATT, CDR2 SNEGSKA (reference sequence). This CDR3 region has 13 residues. The CDR3 region is CSARDWASYGYTF. CDR3 sequence (DNA): TGCAGTGCTAGAGATTGGGCCTCTTATGGCTACACCTTC.

Points on this clonotype: A much bigger clone sits one base away, suggesting this may be a read error. The V call is TRBV30, the J call TRBJ1-1; 7 bases map to TRBD1. CDR3 length: 15 amino acids. CDR1 is GTSNPN, CDR2 SVGIG, per germline (reference sequence). Unmatched junction bases numbered 13, after V lost 3 bases and J lost 6 bases. In nucleotides, the CDR3 is TGTGCCTGGAGGTTCAGGGGGAGGTTTGTTGCTGAAGCTTTCTTT. This translates into CAWRFRGRFVAEAFF. The full variable domain, completed using reference TRBV30 and TRBJ1-1, is SQTIHQWPATLVQPVGSPLSLECTVEGTSNPNLYWYRQAAGRGLQLLFYSVGIGQISSEVPQNLSASRPQDRQFILSSKKLLLSDSGFYLCAWRFRGRFVAEAFFGQGTRLTVV.

This clonotype was seen more than once but under ten times. The chain is built from TRBV19 and TRBJ2-6; D is possibly TRBD1 (6 bases). The CDR3 is made up of 16 amino acids. The germline V gene encodes CDR1 LNHDA and CDR2 SQIVND (reference sequence). The V end lost 4 bases, the J end lost 3 bases, and 13 bases lay between the germline ends. This CDR3 is CASSTITGIGANVLTF. CDR3 sequence (DNA): TGTGCCAGTAGTACTATTACAGGGATTGGGGCCAACGTCCTGACTTTC.

On this clonotype itself: Since a much larger clone is just one base distant, this may be a read error. The J gene is TRBJ2-7, the V gene TRBV28; 11 positions agree with TRBD1. The CDR3 length is 14 residues. The trim removed 4 bases at V and 6 bases at J, leaving 5 bases unmatched. The germline V gene encodes CDR1 MDHEN and CDR2 SYDVKM. CDR3 protein: CASSSLGQGGEQYF. CDR3 sequence (DNA): TGTGCCAGCAGTTCATTGGGACAGGGGGGCGAGCAGTACTTC.

This clonotype was picked up a small number of times. The chain couples TRBV7-6 to TRBJ2-2; perhaps TRBD1 as D (6 bases). V was clipped by 1 base and J by 7 bases, with 10 bases between them. Germline lookup yields CDR1 SGHVS and CDR2 FNYEAQ. This CDR3 has 14 amino acids. The CDR3: CASSLGQGYGELFF. Written as DNA, the CDR3 is TGTGCCAGCAGCTTAGGCCAGGGGTACGGGGAGCTGTTTTTT.

This clonotype was detected only a few times. The V gene is TRBV19, the J gene TRBJ1-1; 9 bases agree with TRBD1. This CDR3 is built from 16 residues. V shed 5 bases and J 5 bases; nucleotides not matched to a gene: 12. Germline-derived CDR1 and CDR2 are LNHDA and SQIVND (reference sequence). CDR3 loop: CASSLFEGQGRTEAFF. DNA of the CDR3: TGTGCCAGTAGTCTCTTTGAGGGACAGGGAAGAACTGAAGCTTTCTTT.

This clonotype was observed a few times. It may be a read error: a sequence one base away is much more abundant. V and J are TRBV3-1 and TRBJ2-1, with D hard to call. Trimming left V 5 bases short and J 10 bases short, with 9 bases between. Germline CDR1 and CDR2: LGHDT and YNNKEL (reference sequence). The CDR3 spans 11 residues. The CDR3 nucleotides are TGTGCCAGCAGCGCACCTAGGGAGCAGTTCTTC. It specifies CASSAPREQFF.

This chain uses TRBV5-5 with TRBJ2-7; D gene uncertain. The germline V gene encodes CDR1 SGHKS and CDR2 YYEKEE (reference sequence). V was pared by 0 bases and J by 3 bases, with 10 bases between. The CDR3 is 14 residues long. The CDR3 DNA sequence: TGTGCCAGCAGCTTGGTGGGCAGCAACTACGAGCAGTACTTC. Protein: CASSLVGSNYEQYF.

This clonotype was seen repeatedly, ten times or more. The CDR3 bases are TGTGCCAGCAGCACACGGACTAGCGGGATGACCGGGGAGCTGTTTTTT. Amino acid sequence: CASSTRTSGMTGELFF. The chain employs TRBV7-8 and TRBJ2-2, with 12 bases that match TRBD2. The CDR3 has 16 residues. Germline trimming cut 5 bases from V and 5 bases from J; bases unmatched to any gene: 6. CDR1 and CDR2 from the germline V gene are SGHVS and FQNEAQ.

This clonotype was observed a few times. This chain connects TRBV12-5 to TRBJ2-3; D is ambiguous. Germline values: CDR1 LGHNT, CDR2 FRNRAP. The V gene lost 3 bases and the J gene lost 3 bases, with 10 bases spanning the gap. The CDR3 sequence is 14 residues long. The CDR3 sequence is CASGFFAETDTQYF. The CDR3 DNA sequence: TGTGCTAGTGGTTTTTTCGCCGAAACAGATACGCAGTATTTT.

This clonotype was counted a few times. V gene TRBV4-1 combines with J gene TRBJ1-3; TRBD1 might be the D (5 bases). The germline V and J ends were trimmed by 0 bases and 1 base, with 16 bases remaining between them. Germline V gene data show CDR1 as MGHRA and CDR2 as YSYEKL. The CDR3 is 18 residues long. The DNA of the CDR3 is TGCGCCAGCAGCCAAGATCGCGCCTTGGGGGGTTCTGGAAACACCATATATTTT. Its translation: CASSQDRALGGSGNTIYF.

Turning to this clonotype: A much larger clonotype is one base distant, so this may be a read error. The chain is built from TRBV10-3 and TRBJ2-2; no reliable D call. Germline CDR1 reads ENHRY; CDR2 reads SYGVKD. The CDR3 consists of 14 residues. Trimming removed 6 bases at V and 2 bases at J, with 10 bases between. The CDR3 region is CAIRECQNTGELFF. The CDR3 region has the DNA TGTGCCATCAGGGAATGTCAAAACACCGGGGAGCTGTTTTTT.

This clonotype was picked up a small number of times. This rearrangement joins TRBV15 to TRBJ1-5; 10 bases are shared with TRBD1. Germline assignment: CDR1 LNHNV and CDR2 YYDKDF (reference sequence). Losses at the gene ends were 0 bases for V and 11 bases for J; bases not matched to a gene: 1. This CDR3 spans 13 amino acids. The DNA for the CDR3 is TGTGCCACCAGCAGAGAGGACAGGGGGTCCCAGCATTTT. Protein sequence: CATSREDRGSQHF.

This clonotype came up many times. J is TRBJ2-1 and V is TRBV6-2 or TRBV6-3; D gene unclear. V was pared by 0 bases and J by 6 bases, with 3 bases between. In germline, CDR1 is MNHEY, CDR2 SVGEGT. This CDR3 contains 12 residues. The CDR3 region has the DNA TGTGCCAGCAGTTACTCGCCCAATGAGCAGTTCTTC. It codes for CASSYSPNEQFF.

This rearrangement joins TRBV9 to TRBJ2-3; 13 bases line up with TRBD2. From germline, CDR1 is SGDLS and CDR2 YYNGEE. This CDR3 has 21 amino acids. V was clipped by 0 bases and J by 0 bases; unmatched bases: 13. Written as DNA, the CDR3 is TGTGCCAGCAGCGTAGCCGGACCGGGACTAGCGGGACCACCTAGCACAGATACGCAGTATTTT. Translated, it gives CASSVAGPGLAGPPSTDTQYF.

This chain joins TRBV3-1 and TRBJ1-1; no reliable D call. The CDR3 has 11 residues. V lost 1 base and J 10 bases, leaving 7 bases between the germline ends. The V gene's germline CDR1 is LGHDT and CDR2 YNNKEL (reference sequence). The CDR3 DNA reads TGTGCCAGCAGCCAAGGCAGTGGAGCTTTCTTT. It is translated as CASSQGSGAFF.

This clonotype occurred a few times. The chain has TRBV3-1 and TRBJ2-1, with D possibly being TRBD2 (6 bases). The germline V gene encodes CDR1 LGHDT and CDR2 YNNKEL (reference sequence). This CDR3 is built from 15 residues. The V and J ends lost 1 base and 2 bases respectively, with 9 bases between them. CDR3 region: CASSQAPSAYNEQFF. The CDR3 DNA sequence: TGTGCCAGCAGCCAAGCTCCTAGCGCCTACAATGAGCAGTTCTTC.

The chain joins TRBV7-9 to TRBJ2-5; possibly TRBD1 for D (5 bases). The CDR3 totals 15 residues. Trimming took off 1 base at V and 1 base at J, with 10 bases between the two ends. Germline V CDR1 and CDR2: SEHNR, FQNEAQ (reference sequence). The CDR3 DNA follows: TGTGCCAGCAGCTTAGGGGGCTTTGCCCAAGAGACCCAGTACTTC. This sequence encodes CASSLGGFAQETQYF.